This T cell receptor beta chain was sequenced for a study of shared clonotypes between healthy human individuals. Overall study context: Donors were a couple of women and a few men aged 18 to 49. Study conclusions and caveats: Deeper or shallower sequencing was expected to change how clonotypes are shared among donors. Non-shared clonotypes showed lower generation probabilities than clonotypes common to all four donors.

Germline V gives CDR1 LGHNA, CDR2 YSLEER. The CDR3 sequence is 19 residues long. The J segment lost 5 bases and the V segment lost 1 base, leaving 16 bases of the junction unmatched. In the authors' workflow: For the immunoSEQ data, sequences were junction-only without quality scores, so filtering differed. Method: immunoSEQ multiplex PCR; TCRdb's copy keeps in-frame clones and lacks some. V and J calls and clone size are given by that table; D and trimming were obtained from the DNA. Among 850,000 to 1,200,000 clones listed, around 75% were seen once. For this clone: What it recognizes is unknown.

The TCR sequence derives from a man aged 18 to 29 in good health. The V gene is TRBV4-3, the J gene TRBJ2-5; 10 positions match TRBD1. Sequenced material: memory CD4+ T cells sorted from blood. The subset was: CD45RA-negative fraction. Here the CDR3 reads CASSQGGRRRQGAWETQYF. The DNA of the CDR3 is TGCGCCAGCAGCCAAGGGGGAAGGAGGAGACAGGGGGCTTGGGAGACCCAGTACTTC.